Below, one TCR beta chain is given with its context. Additional DNA sequences in this sample encode the identical CDR3. The data are from a study of blood T cell repertoires in COVID-19. On the study more broadly: The samples span acute and convalescent COVID-19 from the United States, Italy and Spain. T cells, B-cell-depleted T cells, or PBMCs supplied cDNA or gDNA.

After removal of 0 bases from V and 4 bases from J, the junction contained 5 bases not matched to a gene. This CDR3 has 15 amino acids. Germline assignment: CDR1 ENHRY and CDR2 SYGVKD. As originally analysed: Amplification of reference gene primers provided the estimated nucleated cell counts. The table came from immunoSEQ multiplex PCR; TCRdb's copy has only in-frame clones and leaves some out. The V and J calls and clone size were taken over from that table, and D and trimming were inferred from the DNA. This sample carries 150,000 to 200,000 clones, 81% of them seen once, and the ten largest clones take roughly a tenth.

The rearrangement joins TRBV10-3 to TRBJ1-1; 7 bases agree with TRBD1. Sequencing was done on a sample of peripheral blood. This receptor was taken from a human donor in a cohort sampled during active COVID-19. The CDR3 here is CAISESKGAVTEAFF. The CDR3 DNA reads TGTGCCATCAGTGAGTCGAAGGGGGCAGTCACTGAAGCTTTCTTT.